A single sample gave rise to the 15 T cell receptor beta chains below, sequenced in a study of blood T cell repertoires in COVID-19. TCRdb's table, derived via immunoSEQ multiplex PCR, lists solely in-frame clones and lacks some. Of over 150,000 clones in the sample, around 83% were seen once. Sequencing was performed on peripheral blood. The receptors shown here come from a man aged 45-65 years with active or convalescent COVID-19.

The chain couples TRBV5-4 to TRBJ2-5; 7 bases align to TRBD1. After removal of 6 bases from V and 2 bases from J, the junction contained 4 bases not matched to a gene. The CDR3 totals 13 residues. Germline lookup yields CDR1 SGHNT and CDR2 YYREEE (reference sequence). CDR3 loop: CASKGQSQETQYF. Here the CDR3 DNA reads TGTGCCAGCAAGGGACAGTCTCAAGAGACCCAGTACTTC.

The chain joins TRBV2 to TRBJ2-5; 7 bases map to TRBD1. The germline gives CDR1 SNHLY, CDR2 FYNNEI. V lost 3 bases and J lost 7; bases outside the gene matches: 14. CDR3 length equals 16 residues. CDR3 sequence (DNA): TGTGCCAGCAGTGAGTCTCTATCGTCACAGGGGAGGACCCAGTACTTC. Translating it yields CASSESLSSQGRTQYF.

The V gene is TRBV11-2, the J gene TRBJ2-3, with TRBD2 matching 10 bases. V dropped 5 bases and J dropped 2; count of bases not matched to a gene: 7. Germline values: CDR1 SGHAT, CDR2 FQNNGV. The CDR3 has 16 amino acids. The CDR3: CASSTRTSGATDTQYF. CDR3 sequence (DNA): TGTGCCAGCAGCACGCGGACTAGCGGAGCCACAGATACGCAGTATTTT.

V gene TRBV29-1 combines with J gene TRBJ2-7; 7 nucleotides align to TRBD1. There are 13 residues in the CDR3. The V gene's germline CDR1 is SQVTM and CDR2 ANQGSEA. V shed 3 bases, J shed 6 bases, and the junction held 8 bases outside the gene matches. The CDR3 protein is CSVEVTGLGEQYF. In nucleotides, the CDR3 is TGCAGCGTTGAGGTGACAGGGTTAGGCGAGCAGTACTTC.

V is TRBV15 and J is TRBJ2-1; D gene uncertain. V dropped 0 bases and J dropped 9 bases, with 12 bases sitting between them. The CDR3 consists of 14 residues. The germline V gene encodes CDR1 LNHNV and CDR2 YYDKDF (reference sequence). CDR3 residues: CATSRDSETPEQFF. CDR3 sequence (DNA): TGTGCCACCAGCAGAGATAGTGAGACACCTGAGCAGTTCTTC.

The chain uses TRBV3-1 (or the pseudogene TRBV3-2) and TRBJ1-2, with 8 bases identical to TRBD1. With V trimmed by 4 bases and J by 6 bases, 7 bases remained unmatched. CDR1 LGHDT and CDR2 YNNKEL come from the germline V gene (reference sequence). The CDR3 contains 14 residues. CDR3 protein: CASSRTQGAHGYTF. In DNA, the CDR3 is TGTGCCAGCAGCCGGACCCAGGGGGCTCATGGCTACACCTTC.

The chain joins TRBV27 to TRBJ2-4, with D uncertain. V shed 0 bases and J shed 7 bases, with 7 bases lying between them. Germline-derived CDR1 and CDR2 are MNHEY and SMNVEV (reference sequence). This CDR3 is built from 13 residues. The CDR3 loop is CASSLSKENIQYF. DNA for the CDR3: TGTGCCAGCAGTTTATCGAAAGAGAACATTCAGTACTTC.

The genes are TRBV27 and TRBJ2-3, with 7 positions matching TRBD2. Germline lookup yields CDR1 MNHEY and CDR2 SMNVEV (reference sequence). The CDR3 loop spans 14 amino acids. V lost 6 bases to trimming and J lost 6 bases; unmatched junction nucleotides: 9. The CDR3, as DNA: TGTGCCAGCAGAACCCCTTATAGCGGGGATACGCAGTATTTT. Translated: CASRTPYSGDTQYF.

The J gene is TRBJ2-1, the V gene TRBV29-1; the D is unclear. Germline CDR1 is SQVTM and CDR2 is ANQGSEA. Deletions cut 2 bases from V and 14 bases from J, with 22 bases between. The CDR3 runs 14 residues. The CDR3 sequence: CSVEIQVSTMREFF. The CDR3 coding sequence is TGCAGCGTTGAAATTCAGGTCTCTACAATGAGAGAGTTCTTC.

The chain is built from TRBV10-3 and TRBJ2-3; 7 bases match TRBD1. V was clipped by 7 bases and J by 1 base; unmatched bases: 5. This CDR3 region has 14 residues. Germline lookup yields CDR1 ENHRY and CDR2 SYGVKD. CDR3 DNA: TGTGCCATCAAGGGGGCAGGGGGCACAGATACGCAGTATTTT. This translates into CAIKGAGGTDTQYF.

The chain joins TRBV6-5 to TRBJ1-1; 7 bases line up with TRBD1. Per germline, CDR1 MNHEY and CDR2 SVGAGI. Trimming at V came to 6 bases and at J to 6 bases, leaving 7 bases not matched to a gene. This CDR3 comprises 13 residues. CDR3 sequence reads: CASSITGDAEAFF. Written as DNA, the CDR3 is TGTGCCAGCAGCATTACAGGGGACGCTGAAGCTTTCTTT.

This clone was picked up one time. The chain couples TRBV7-9 to TRBJ1-4, with TRBD1 as a possible D gene (5 bases). Germline-derived CDR1 and CDR2 are SEHNR and FQNEAQ (reference sequence). V was clipped by 3 bases and J by 0 bases, with 8 bases between them. This CDR3 contains 15 residues. DNA of the CDR3: TGTGCCAGCAGCTTTAAGGGGCCAACTAATGAAAAACTGTTTTTT. Its protein is CASSFKGPTNEKLFF.

This chain links TRBV7-2 with TRBJ1-2; tentatively, D is TRBD1 (5 bases). The CDR3 runs to 13 residues. V lost 3 bases to trimming and J lost 4 bases, with 9 bases between them. Germline values: CDR1 SGHTA, CDR2 FQGNSA. The CDR3 nucleotides are TGTGCCAGCAGCTTGGGGCCCCTCTATGGCTACACCTTC. As protein: CASSLGPLYGYTF.

The CDR3 here is CASSLGLAGSYEQYF. As DNA, the CDR3 is TGCGCCAGCAGCCTTGGACTAGCGGGCTCCTACGAGCAGTACTTC. The chain is built from TRBV5-1 and TRBJ2-7, with TRBD2 matching over 11 bases. Germline V lookup: CDR1 SGHRS, CDR2 YFSETQ. CDR3 length: 15 residues. V gave up 4 bases and J gave up 0 bases; unmatched junction bases: 3. The variable domain in full, with the rest retrieved from reference TRBV5-1 and TRBJ2-7, is KAGVTQTPRYLIKTRGQQVTLSCSPISGHRSVSWYQQTPGQGLQFLFEYFSETQRNKGNFPGRFSGRQFSNSRSEMNVSTLELGDSALYLCASSLGLAGSYEQYFGPGTRLTVT.

The chain employs TRBV27 and TRBJ1-4, with 10 bases matching TRBD1. The V gene's germline CDR1 is MNHEY and CDR2 SMNVEV (reference sequence). The CDR3 contains 16 residues. V shed 6 bases, J shed 4 bases, and the junction held 8 bases outside the gene matches. The CDR3 here is CASRKSGQGYNEKLFF. In nucleotides, the CDR3 is TGTGCCAGCAGAAAATCGGGACAGGGGTATAATGAAAAACTGTTTTTT. The variable domain in full, completed from reference TRBV27 and TRBJ1-4, reads EAQVTQNPRYLITVTGKKLTVTCSQNMNHEYMSWYRQDPGLGLRQIYYSMNVEVTDKGDVPEGYKVSRKEKRNFPLILESPSPNQTSLYFCASRKSGQGYNEKLFFGSGTQLSVL.